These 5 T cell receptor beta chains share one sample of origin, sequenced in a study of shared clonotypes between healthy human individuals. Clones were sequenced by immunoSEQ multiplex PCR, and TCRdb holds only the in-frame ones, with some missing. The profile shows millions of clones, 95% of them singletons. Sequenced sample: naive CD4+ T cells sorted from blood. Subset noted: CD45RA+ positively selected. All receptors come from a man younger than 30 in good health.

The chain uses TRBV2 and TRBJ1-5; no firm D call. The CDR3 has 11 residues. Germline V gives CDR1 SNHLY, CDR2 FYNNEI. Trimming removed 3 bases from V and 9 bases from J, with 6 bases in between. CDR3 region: CASSDRGPQHF. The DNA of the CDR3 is TGTGCCAGCAGTGATCGGGGGCCCCAGCATTTT.

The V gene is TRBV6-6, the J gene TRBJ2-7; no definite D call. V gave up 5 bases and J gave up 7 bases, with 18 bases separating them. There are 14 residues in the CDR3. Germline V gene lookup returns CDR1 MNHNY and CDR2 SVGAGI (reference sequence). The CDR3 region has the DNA TGTGCCAGCAGTGCCCGCGAGACCTTTGAAGAGCAGTACTTC. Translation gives CASSARETFEEQYF.

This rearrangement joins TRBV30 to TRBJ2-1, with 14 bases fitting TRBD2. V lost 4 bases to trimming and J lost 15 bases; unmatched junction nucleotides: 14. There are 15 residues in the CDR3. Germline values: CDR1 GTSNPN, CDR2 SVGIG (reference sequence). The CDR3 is CAWTWGLAGVGAGFF. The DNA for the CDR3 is TGTGCCTGGACCTGGGGACTAGCGGGAGTCGGGGCCGGGTTCTTC.

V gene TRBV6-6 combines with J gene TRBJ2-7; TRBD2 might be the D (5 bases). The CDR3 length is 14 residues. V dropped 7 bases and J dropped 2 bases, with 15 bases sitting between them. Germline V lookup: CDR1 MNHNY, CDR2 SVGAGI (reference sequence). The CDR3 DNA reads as TGTGCCAGCACCATAGGGAGTTCAGCCTACGAGCAGTACTTC. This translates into CASTIGSSAYEQYF.

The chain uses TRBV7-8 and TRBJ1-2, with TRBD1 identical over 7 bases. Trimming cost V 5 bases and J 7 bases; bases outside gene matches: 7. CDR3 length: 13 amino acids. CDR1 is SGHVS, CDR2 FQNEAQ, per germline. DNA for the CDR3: TGTGCCAGCAGCCTCCGACAGGGCGGTGGCTACACCTTC. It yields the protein CASSLRQGGGYTF.